The rows below give T cell receptor beta chains drawn from one sample of a study of T cells in Graves' hyperthyroidism and ophthalmopathy. MiXCR, applied by TCRdb to the multiplex PCR reads, yields one record per CDR3 protein. The table records roughly 600,000 distinct CDR3 sequences, about 14% of them present only once. The material sequenced was blood. These TCRs come from a woman aged 50 to 65 with Graves' ophthalmopathy. CDR3s include the opening cysteine and the closing phenylalanine or tryptophan. The order of the fields is clone size, V gene, D gene, J gene, CDR3 DNA, CDR3 protein. The D gene is left open where the match is weak. Clone size is not always given. Where it is, it says once, few, many or a class for expanded clones.

few,TRBV9,TRBD1,TRBJ2-6,TGTGCCAGCAGCGTGACAGGGGCTGGGGCCAACGTCCTGACTTTC,CASSVTGAGANVLTF
few,TRBV6-1,-,TRBJ1-6,TGTGCCAGCAGTGACCCCGCGGGGGCGACCTCCTATAATTCACCCCTCCACTTT,CASSDPAGATSYNSPLHF
few,TRBV10-3,-,TRBJ1-2,TGTGCCATCAGTTCGACAGGAAACCTCGATTATGGCTACACCTTC,CAISSTGNLDYGYTF
few,TRBV7-9,-,TRBJ2-1,TGTGCCAGCTCCGACTTAGGGGACAATGAGCAGTTCTTC,CASSDLGDNEQFF
many,TRBV24-1,-,TRBJ2-1,TGTGCCACCAGTGACGAGGACTCCAACTCCTACAATGAGCAGTTCTTC,CATSDEDSNSYNEQFF
-,TRBV9,-,TRBJ2-7,TGTGCCAGCAGCGTCGACGGTCTTTCCTACGAGCAGTACTTC,CASSVDGLSYEQYF
-,TRBV5-6,-,TRBJ1-1,TGTGCCAGCAGCTTCGTGGCCCTGCTGAACACTGAAGCTTTCTTT,CASSFVALLNTEAFF
many,TRBV7-9,-,TRBJ2-7,TGTGCCAGCAGCCCGAGCCTGGTCGAGCAGTACTTC,CASSPSLVEQYF
few,TRBV7-2,-,TRBJ1-1,TGTGCCAGCAGCTTAGTGGGGGTTGGGGACACTGAAGCTTTCTTT,CASSLVGVGDTEAFF
many,TRBV12-3/TRBV12-4,-,TRBJ1-4,TGTGCCAGCAGTCTCAGTAGGTTGAGTGAAAAACTGTTTTTT,CASSLSRLSEKLFF
few,TRBV7-9,-,TRBJ1-1,TGTGCCAGCAGCTTACGGCCGAAAGGGACCCTCACTGAAGCTTTCTTT,CASSLRPKGTLTEAFF
many,TRBV28,-,TRBJ2-5,TGTGCCAGCAGCCGTGACAGGACTCCAGGAGAGACCCAGTACTTC,CASSRDRTPGETQYF
many,TRBV11-2,TRBD2,TRBJ2-3,TGTGCCAGCAGCTTAGTTGGTAGCGGGAGAGGGGTTGGGATGGAAGATACGCAGTATTTT,CASSLVGSGRGVGMEDTQYF
many,TRBV11-3,-,TRBJ1-1,TGTGCCAGCAGCCCACTGCCGGGCGAAACTCCTGAAGCTTTCTTT,CASSPLPGETPEAFF
few,TRBV6-1,TRBD1,TRBJ1-2,TGTGCCAGCAGTGAAGGGGGACAGTACTATGGCTACACCTTC,CASSEGGQYYGYTF
many,TRBV7-6,-,TRBJ2-5,TGTGCCAGCAGCCAAGCTGGTTTGGGGTACCAAGAGACCCAGTACTTC,CASSQAGLGYQETQYF
many,TRBV7-3,-,TRBJ2-1,TGTGCCAGCAGCTTAATTTCGGCAGCTCCTGACAATGAGCAGTTCTTC,CASSLISAAPDNEQFF
many,TRBV28,TRBD1,TRBJ1-3,TGTGCCACAGCCAACTCGGACAGGGGATTGGGAAACACCATATATTTT,CATANSDRGLGNTIYF
once,TRBV29-1,-,TRBJ1-2,TGCAGCGGTGTGGACAGAAACTATGGCTACACCTTC,CSGVDRNYGYTF
-,TRBV7-9,-,TRBJ2-1,TGTGCCAGCAGCTTAGTGCGGAGGGGGTACAATGAGCAGTTCTTC,CASSLVRRGYNEQFF
many,TRBV7-2,-,TRBJ2-7,TGTGCCAGCAGCGCCGACCTAGTGTTCCCCCCTTACGAGCAGTACTTC,CASSADLVFPPYEQYF
many,TRBV7-2,TRBD1,TRBJ1-2,TGTGCCAGCAAGGATTGGAGGGGGCCTGGCTACACCTTC,CASKDWRGPGYTF
many,TRBV12-3/TRBV12-4,-,TRBJ1-6,TGTGCCAGCAGTTTAGTCTCTTCACCCCTCCACTTT,CASSLVSSPLHF
many,TRBV20-1,-,TRBJ2-7,TGCAGTGCCGCCCCGGACGGGAGCTACGAGCAGTACTTC,CSAAPDGSYEQYF
-,TRBV28,-,TRBJ2-2,TGTGCCAGCTCCGGGGCCCACACCGGGGAGCTGTTTTTT,CASSGAHTGELFF
few,TRBV20-1,-,TRBJ1-3,TGCAGTGCAAGGGACCGGTCTTCTGGAAACACCATATATTTT,CSARDRSSGNTIYF
many,TRBV6-1,-,TRBJ1-2,TGTGCCAGCAGTTATGTTCCTAATGGTTATGGCTACACCTTC,CASSYVPNGYGYTF
many,TRBV6-5,-,TRBJ1-1,TGTGCCAGCAGTTACTTGGGAGGCGCTGAAGCTTTCTTT,CASSYLGGAEAFF
-,TRBV4-1,-,TRBJ1-1,TGCGCCAGCAGCCAAGGGGTGGGGGGTTACACTGAAGCTTTCTTT,CASSQGVGGYTEAFF
-,TRBV7-3,TRBD2,TRBJ2-1,TGTGCCAGCAGCTCCAGACGGGAGGACAATGAGCAGTTCTTC,CASSSRREDNEQFF
many,TRBV7-2,-,TRBJ2-1,TGTGCCAGCAGCTCCCAGGTTGAGCAGTTCTTC,CASSSQVEQFF
many,TRBV20-1,-,TRBJ1-2,TGCAGTGCTAGACGGACGACGGACTACACCTTC,CSARRTTDYTF
many,TRBV28,-,TRBJ1-5,TGTGCCAGCAGTTTTCCGGGTCAGCCCCAGCATTTT,CASSFPGQPQHF
few,TRBV4-3,-,TRBJ1-1,TGCGCCAGCAGCCAAGATCCCCAACTCGGCACTGAAGCTTTCTTT,CASSQDPQLGTEAFF
-,TRBV9,-,TRBJ2-5,TGTGCCAGCAGCGTAGTTTCCGGGAGTAAGGAGACCCAGTACTTC,CASSVVSGSKETQYF
few,TRBV5-1,-,TRBJ1-3,TGCGCCAGCAGCATGCAGGGCTCTGGAAACACCATATATTTT,CASSMQGSGNTIYF
-,TRBV19,TRBD2,TRBJ2-7,TGTGCCAGTAGTATCAACCCCCCGGGACTAGCGATCGACGAGCAGTACTTC,CASSINPPGLAIDEQYF
many,TRBV7-6,TRBD1,TRBJ2-3,TGTGCCAGCAGCTTAGGAACCGGGACAGGGGTTGTAGATACGCAGTATTTT,CASSLGTGTGVVDTQYF
many,TRBV20-1,-,TRBJ2-1,TGCAGTGCTAGAACCAACAGACACCTCGGCTCCTACAATGAGCAGTTCTTC,CSARTNRHLGSYNEQFF